What follows are 28 T cell receptor beta chains derived from one specimen sequenced in a study of T cells in localized non-small cell lung cancer. Clones were read by immunoSEQ multiplex PCR, and TCRdb kept only the in-frame ones, dropping some. The data show over 30,000 clones, approximately 88% seen once. Sequencing used peripheral blood, obtained before any cancer treatment. All receptors derive from a woman between 35 and 75 years old with stage I lung adenocarcinoma.

This clone appeared a few times. The chain couples TRBV6-1 to TRBJ1-5, with D unclear. Trimming stripped 7 bases from V and 6 bases from J, with 19 bases between. This CDR3 comprises 15 residues. CDR1 MNHNS and CDR2 SASEGT come from the germline V gene. The CDR3 coding sequence is TGTGCCAGCACCGGATCGCCCGTCTGGAGTCAGCCCCAGCATTTT. Protein: CASTGSPVWSQPQHF.

This clone is a singleton in its sample. The gene calls are TRBV5-4 and TRBJ2-7; 8 nucleotides agree with TRBD2. CDR1 is SGHNT, CDR2 YYREEE, per germline (reference sequence). The CDR3 has 15 amino acids. With V trimmed by 0 bases and J by 2 bases, 4 bases remained unmatched. The CDR3 sequence: CASSLATGLAYEQYF. The CDR3 bases are TGTGCCAGCAGCTTGGCCACGGGACTAGCCTACGAGCAGTACTTC.

The genes are TRBV28 and TRBJ2-7; D may be TRBD1 (5 bases). Looked up from germline, CDR1 is MDHEN and CDR2 is SYDVKM. The CDR3 totals 15 residues. Deletions cut 0 bases from V and 0 bases from J, with 9 bases between. The CDR3 loop reads CASSLWTDYSYEQYF. The DNA for the CDR3 is TGTGCCAGCAGTTTATGGACAGATTACTCCTACGAGCAGTACTTC.

V usage is TRBV6-5 and J usage is TRBJ1-1; D may be TRBD1 (6 bases). This CDR3 is 13 amino acids long. Deletions cut 0 bases from V and 5 bases from J, with 7 bases between. Germline V gives CDR1 MNHEY, CDR2 SVGAGI. CDR3 in amino acids: CASSYSRGTEAFF. CDR3 nucleotides: TGTGCCAGCAGTTACTCGAGGGGGACTGAAGCTTTCTTT.

This chain joins TRBV5-4 and TRBJ1-2, with D unresolved. Germline CDR1 SGHNT, CDR2 YYREEE (reference sequence). This CDR3 comprises 15 residues. V was shortened by 0 bases and J by 4 bases, with 13 bases between the two germline ends. CDR3 bases: TGTGCCAGCAGCTTGGATATTGGCGGTTCCTATGGCTACACCTTC. It encodes CASSLDIGGSYGYTF.

The genes are TRBV21-1 and TRBJ2-7; the table names TRBD1, a call not compared with the DNA. TRBV21-1 is a pseudogene. The CDR3 totals 16 residues. This CDR3 reads CASSKERETGDYEQYF. The CDR3 region has the DNA TGTGCCAGCAGCAAAGAAAGGGAGACAGGAGACTACGAGCAGTACTTC.

The chain's CDR3 is CASSYTAGDDQPQHF. DNA for the CDR3: TGTGCCAGCAGTTACACGGCAGGGGACGATCAGCCCCAGCATTTT. The chain recombines TRBV6-5 with TRBJ1-5; TRBD1 is a possible D gene (6 bases). Between the trimmed V and J ends, which lost 2 bases and 5 bases, there was a span of 13 bases. The CDR3 has 15 amino acids. Germline values: CDR1 MNHEY, CDR2 SVGAGI.

V and J are TRBV18 and TRBJ2-3, with 12 bases matching TRBD2. Germline V gene data show CDR1 as KGHSH and CDR2 as LQKENI. There are 14 residues in the CDR3. V lost 4 bases to trimming and J lost 5 bases; unmatched junction nucleotides: 1. CDR3 DNA sequence: TGTGCCAGCTCACGGGGACTAGCGGGAGATACGCAGTATTTT. Protein sequence: CASSRGLAGDTQYF.

The J gene is TRBJ2-1, the V gene TRBV5-4, with TRBD1 matching over 8 bases. Germline CDR1 and CDR2: SGHNT and YYREEE (reference sequence). This CDR3 comprises 17 residues. V lost 0 bases and J lost 4; bases outside the gene matches: 9. CDR3 amino acids: CASSLAVGTGPYNEQFF. The DNA of the CDR3 is TGTGCCAGCAGCTTGGCTGTAGGGACAGGACCTTACAATGAGCAGTTCTTC.

The CDR3 protein is CASSRSPGQGEETQYF. CDR3 nucleotide sequence: TGTGCCAGCAGTAGAAGCCCGGGACAGGGAGAGGAGACCCAGTACTTC. The chain combines TRBV27 with TRBJ2-5; 9 bases line up with TRBD1. This CDR3 has 16 residues. V gave up 5 bases and J gave up 5 bases; unmatched junction bases: 12. Germline CDR1 is MNHEY and CDR2 is SMNVEV (reference sequence).

CDR3 DNA: TGTGCCAGCAGCATATGGACAGGGAACTACGAGCAGTACTTC. Amino acids: CASSIWTGNYEQYF. The chain uses TRBV7-2 and TRBJ2-7, with TRBD1 identical over 8 bases. The trim removed 5 bases at V and 3 bases at J, leaving 6 bases unmatched. CDR3 length equals 14 residues. Germline loops: CDR1 SGHTA, CDR2 FQGNSA.

The V call is TRBV30, the J call TRBJ2-7; D remains ambiguous. CDR1 and CDR2 (germline): GTSNPN, SVGIG (reference sequence). Trimming shortened V by 0 bases and J by 4 bases, and 10 bases separated the two germline ends. The CDR3 runs 13 residues. CDR3 amino acids: CAWSVYPGYEQYF. The CDR3 DNA sequence: TGTGCCTGGAGTGTATACCCCGGATACGAGCAGTACTTC.

The chain recombines TRBV5-1 with TRBJ1-2; 7 nucleotides match TRBD1. The CDR3 consists of 15 residues. V lost 3 bases and J lost 6; bases outside the gene matches: 11. In germline, CDR1 is SGHRS, CDR2 YFSETQ. The CDR3 DNA reads TGCGCCAGCAGCTCCTTCTTAGGGGGCGCAGATGGCTACACCTTC. Residues: CASSSFLGGADGYTF.

The CDR3 region has the DNA TGCGCCAGCAGTGAAGGAGGAGATACGCAGTATTTT. It is translated as CASSEGGDTQYF. This chain connects TRBV10-2 to TRBJ2-3; D perhaps matches TRBD2 (5 bases). CDR3 length: 12 amino acids. Germline V gene lookup returns CDR1 WSHSY and CDR2 SAAADI. V was shortened by 3 bases and J by 5 bases, with 6 bases between the two germline ends.

The genes are TRBV2 and TRBJ1-5; no clear D. Germline CDR1 reads SNHLY; CDR2 reads FYNNEI. V dropped 6 bases and J dropped 7 bases, with 16 bases sitting between them. The length of the CDR3 is 14 residues. The CDR3 region is CASRQQEIRQPQHF. CDR3 sequence (DNA): TGTGCCAGCAGACAACAAGAAATTCGGCAGCCCCAGCATTTT.

The CDR3 is CASRQGALVYANEQFF. The DNA of the CDR3 is TGTGCCAGTAGGCAGGGGGCCTTAGTCTATGCGAATGAGCAGTTCTTC. The rearrangement uses TRBV19 and TRBJ2-1; 8 nucleotides match TRBD1. This CDR3 region has 16 residues. Per germline, CDR1 LNHDA and CDR2 SQIVND (reference sequence). Trimming cost V 6 bases and J 7 bases; bases outside gene matches: 14.

The chain carries TRBV6-6 and TRBJ1-4; the D gene is possibly TRBD1 (5 bases). There are 15 residues in the CDR3. Trimming shortened V by 2 bases and J by 7 bases, and 14 bases separated the two germline ends. Per germline, CDR1 MNHNY and CDR2 SVGAGI (reference sequence). The CDR3 nucleotides are TGTGCCAGCAGTTACGAAGGGGCGCAGGGTGAAAAACTGTTTTTT. Its translation: CASSYEGAQGEKLFF.

The chain is built from TRBV9 and TRBJ2-7; the D call may be TRBD1 or TRBD2 (6 bases each). V was cut by 4 bases and J by 5 bases, with 28 bases left in between. The germline V gene encodes CDR1 SGDLS and CDR2 YYNGEE. CDR3 length equals 18 residues. The CDR3 spells CASSSPGRQEMLGHEQYF. CDR3 coding DNA: TGTGCCAGCAGCTCCCCCGGGAGACAGGAGATGTTGGGCCACGAGCAGTACTTC.

V gene TRBV7-2 combines with J gene TRBJ2-1, with 9 bases matching TRBD2. Germline-derived CDR1 and CDR2 are SGHTA and FQGNSA. CDR3 length equals 15 residues. J was trimmed by 7 bases and V by 1 base; bases with no gene match: 5. CDR3 protein: CASSLDRTSVNEQFF. CDR3 nucleotide sequence: TGTGCCAGCAGCTTAGATAGGACTAGCGTGAATGAGCAGTTCTTC.

The chain links TRBV19 to TRBJ2-5; maybe TRBD2 (6 bases). This CDR3 spans 17 amino acids. Germline values: CDR1 LNHDA, CDR2 SQIVND (reference sequence). V lost 0 bases to trimming and J lost 5 bases, with 19 bases between them. The CDR3 here is CASSIDTGAGRKETQYF. The CDR3 DNA reads TGTGCCAGTAGTATAGATACCGGGGCGGGGAGGAAGGAGACCCAGTACTTC.

The rearrangement joins TRBV28 to TRBJ1-1; TRBD1 agrees at 8 bases. Germline assignment: CDR1 MDHEN and CDR2 SYDVKM. The CDR3 runs 13 residues. V lost 9 bases to trimming and J lost 0 bases; unmatched junction nucleotides: 3. The CDR3 sequence is CASKDRVNTEAFF. The CDR3 DNA sequence: TGTGCCAGTAAGGACAGGGTGAACACTGAAGCTTTCTTT.

This rearrangement joins TRBV9 to TRBJ2-2; no reliable D call. Germline assignment: CDR1 SGDLS and CDR2 YYNGEE. Trimming removed 2 bases at V and 4 bases at J, with 6 bases between. This CDR3 contains 13 residues. CDR3 coding DNA: TGTGCCAGCAGCGTTAGTTTCACCGGGGAGCTGTTTTTT. Translated: CASSVSFTGELFF.

V usage is TRBV29-1 and J usage is TRBJ2-2; 7 bases are a match to TRBD2. CDR1 is SQVTM and CDR2 is ANQGSEA in the germline V gene. This CDR3 is built from 13 residues. V lost 2 bases and J lost 5; bases outside the gene matches: 2. The CDR3 sequence is CSVESGGTGELFF. CDR3 nucleotide sequence: TGCAGCGTTGAATCGGGGGGTACCGGGGAGCTGTTTTTT.

In DNA, the CDR3 is TGTGCCAGCAGCCACGTCCCGTTTAACATTGGACAAGAACTAGATACGCAGTATTTT. As protein: CASSHVPFNIGQELDTQYF. The gene calls are TRBV11-1 and TRBJ2-3; possibly TRBD1 for D (5 bases). CDR3 length: 19 residues. The V and J ends lost 5 bases and 5 bases respectively, with 29 bases between them. Germline CDR1 reads SGHAT; CDR2 reads FQDESV (reference sequence).

The chain has TRBV28 and TRBJ1-3; the D is unclear. Germline V gene lookup returns CDR1 MDHEN and CDR2 SYDVKM. The CDR3 totals 14 residues. Trimming cost V 4 bases and J 0 bases, with 7 bases left between them. CDR3 protein: CASSSGFSGNTIYF. The CDR3 bases are TGTGCCAGCAGTTCGGGATTCTCTGGAAACACCATATATTTT.

J is TRBJ2-2 and V is TRBV19, with a weak D call TRBD2 (5 bases). V was shortened by 8 bases and J by 6 bases, with 19 bases between the two germline ends. The CDR3 totals 15 residues. CDR1 and CDR2 (germline): LNHDA, SQIVND (reference sequence). The CDR3 protein is CASELASLVPGELFF. For the CDR3, the DNA is TGTGCCAGTGAGCTAGCTTCTCTTGTCCCCGGGGAGCTGTTTTTT.

This chain joins TRBV16 and TRBJ1-2, with D unresolved. This CDR3 has 17 residues. The V end lost 1 base, the J end lost 1 base, and 16 bases lay between the germline ends. CDR1 and CDR2 (germline): KGHSY, FQNENV. The CDR3 nucleotides are TGTGCCAGCAGCCAATATTCGGACGGTAATTTTAACTATGGCTACACCTTC. Amino acids: CASSQYSDGNFNYGYTF. Looking up the rest from reference TRBV16 and TRBJ1-2 gives the full variable domain: GEEVAQTPKHLVRGEGQKAKLYCAPIKGHSYVFWYQQVLKNEFKFLISFQNENVFDETGMPKERFSAKCLPNSPCSLEIQATKLEDSAVYFCASSQYSDGNFNYGYTFGSGTRLTVV.

Here the CDR3 reads CASMFPGLATYEQYF. CDR3 in DNA: TGTGCCAGCATGTTTCCTGGACTAGCTACCTACGAGCAGTACTTC. The chain has TRBV2 and TRBJ2-7; 8 bases line up with TRBD2. With 7 bases clipped from V and 2 bases from J, the junction kept 10 bases outside the gene matches. The CDR3 sequence is 15 residues long. The germline V gene has CDR1 SNHLY and CDR2 FYNNEI.